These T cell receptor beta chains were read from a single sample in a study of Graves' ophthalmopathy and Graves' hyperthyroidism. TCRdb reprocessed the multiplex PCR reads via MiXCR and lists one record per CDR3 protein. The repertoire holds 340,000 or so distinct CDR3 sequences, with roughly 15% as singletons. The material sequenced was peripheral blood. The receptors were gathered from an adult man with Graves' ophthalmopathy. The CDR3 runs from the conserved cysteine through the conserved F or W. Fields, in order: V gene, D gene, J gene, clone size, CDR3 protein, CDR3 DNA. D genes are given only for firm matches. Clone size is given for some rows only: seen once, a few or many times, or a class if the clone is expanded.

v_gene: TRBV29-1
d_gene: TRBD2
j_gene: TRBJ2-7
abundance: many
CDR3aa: CSALTGGSHEQYF
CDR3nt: TGCAGCGCCCTAACGGGGGGTAGCCACGAGCAGTACTTC

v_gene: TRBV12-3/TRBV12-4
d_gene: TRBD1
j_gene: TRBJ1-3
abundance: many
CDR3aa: CASSLYPPTGLRNTIYF
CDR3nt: TGTGCCAGCAGTCTTTACCCCCCGACAGGGTTGCGGAACACCATATATTTT

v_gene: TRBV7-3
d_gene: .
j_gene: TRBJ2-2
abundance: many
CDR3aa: CASSIQRNTGELFF
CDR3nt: TGTGCCAGCAGCATTCAGAGGAACACCGGGGAGCTGTTTTTT

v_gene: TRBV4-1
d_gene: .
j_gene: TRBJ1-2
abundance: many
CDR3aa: CASSQRGGSDGYTF
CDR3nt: TGCGCCAGCAGCCAACGCGGGGGGAGTGATGGCTACACCTTC

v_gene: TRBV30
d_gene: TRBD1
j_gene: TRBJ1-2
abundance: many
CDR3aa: CAWSAPGTGDLRGYTF
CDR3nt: TGTGCCTGGAGTGCCCCCGGGACAGGGGATCTCCGTGGCTACACCTTC

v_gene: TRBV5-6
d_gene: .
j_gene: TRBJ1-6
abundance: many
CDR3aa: CASAITLAAGLHHF
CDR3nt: TGTGCCAGCGCCATCACACTCGCGGCGGGGCTACACCACTTT

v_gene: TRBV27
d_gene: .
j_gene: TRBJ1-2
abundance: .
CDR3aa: CASSLGGDGYTF
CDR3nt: TGTGCCAGCAGTTTAGGGGGAGATGGCTACACCTTC

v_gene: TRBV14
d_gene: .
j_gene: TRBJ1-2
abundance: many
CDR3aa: CASSQGRNYGYTF
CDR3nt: TGTGCCAGCAGCCAAGGGAGAAACTATGGCTACACCTTC

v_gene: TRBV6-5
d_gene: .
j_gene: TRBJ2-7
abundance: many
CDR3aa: CASSLGALYEQYF
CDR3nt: TGTGCCAGCAGTTTAGGGGCTCTCTACGAGCAGTACTTC

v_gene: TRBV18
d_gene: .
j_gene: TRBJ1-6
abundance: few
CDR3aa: CASSPDPLSSYNSPLHF
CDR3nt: TGTGCCAGCTCACCAGACCCGTTAAGCTCCTATAATTCACCCCTCCACTTT

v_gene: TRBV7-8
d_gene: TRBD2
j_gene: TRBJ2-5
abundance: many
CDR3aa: CASSPPVAGGLQETQYF
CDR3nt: TGTGCCAGCAGCCCTCCTGTCGCGGGAGGATTACAAGAGACCCAGTACTTC

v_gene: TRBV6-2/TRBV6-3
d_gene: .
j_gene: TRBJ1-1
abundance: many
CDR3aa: CASSYPPMNTEAFF
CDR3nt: TGTGCCAGCAGTTACCCGCCAATGAACACTGAAGCTTTCTTT

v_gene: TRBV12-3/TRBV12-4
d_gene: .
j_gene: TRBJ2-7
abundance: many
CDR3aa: CASAGAPRGSEQYF
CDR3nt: TGTGCCAGCGCCGGGGCCCCCCGGGGTAGCGAGCAGTACTTC

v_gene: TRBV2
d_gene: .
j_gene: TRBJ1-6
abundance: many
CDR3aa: CASGGASSYNSPLHF
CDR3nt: TGTGCCAGCGGTGGGGCTAGCTCCTATAATTCACCCCTCCACTTT

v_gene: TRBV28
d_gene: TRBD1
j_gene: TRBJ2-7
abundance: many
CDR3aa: CASSFPGQGQYEQYF
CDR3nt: TGTGCCAGCAGTTTCCCTGGACAGGGGCAATACGAGCAGTACTTC

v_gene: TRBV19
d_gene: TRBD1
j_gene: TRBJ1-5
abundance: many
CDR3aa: CASSIFVSGTGLNQPQHF
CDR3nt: TGTGCCAGTAGTATTTTCGTCTCCGGGACAGGGCTCAATCAGCCCCAGCATTTT

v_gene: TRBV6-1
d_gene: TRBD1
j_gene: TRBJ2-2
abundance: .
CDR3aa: CASSPTTTGRNTGELFF
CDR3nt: TGTGCCAGCAGTCCCACCACGACAGGGCGGAACACCGGGGAGCTGTTTTTT

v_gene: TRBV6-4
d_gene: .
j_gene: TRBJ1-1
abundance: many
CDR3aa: CASSPGWAGAGGMHTEAFF
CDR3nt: TGTGCCAGCAGCCCAGGTTGGGCAGGGGCCGGAGGCATGCACACTGAAGCTTTCTTT

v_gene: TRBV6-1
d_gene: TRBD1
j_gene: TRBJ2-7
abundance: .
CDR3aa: CASAGTGYEQYF
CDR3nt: TGTGCCAGCGCCGGGACAGGCTACGAGCAGTACTTC

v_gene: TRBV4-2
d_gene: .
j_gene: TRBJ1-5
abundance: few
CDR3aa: CASSQITATDNQPQLF
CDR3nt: TGTGCCAGCAGCCAGATTACCGCGACAGACAATCAGCCCCAGCTTTTT

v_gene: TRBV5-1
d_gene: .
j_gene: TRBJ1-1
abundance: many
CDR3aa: CASSLRSGTRGYTEAFF
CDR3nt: TGCGCCAGCAGCTTGAGATCCGGGACAAGAGGGTACACTGAAGCTTTCTTT

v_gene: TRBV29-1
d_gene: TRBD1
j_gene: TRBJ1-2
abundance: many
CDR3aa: CSVDRERSPF
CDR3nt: TGCAGCGTGGACAGGGAAAGAAGTCCCTTC

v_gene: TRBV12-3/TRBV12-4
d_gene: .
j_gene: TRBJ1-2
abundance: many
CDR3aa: CASSFYGYTF
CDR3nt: TGTGCCAGCAGTTTTTATGGCTACACCTTC

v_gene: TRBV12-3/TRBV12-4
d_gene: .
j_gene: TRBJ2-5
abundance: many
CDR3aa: CASIREGGQETQYF
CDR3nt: TGTGCCAGCATTCGGGAAGGGGGACAAGAGACCCAGTACTTC

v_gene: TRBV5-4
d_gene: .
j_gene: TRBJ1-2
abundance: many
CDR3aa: CASSLGDRRGYTF
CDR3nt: TGTGCCAGCAGCTTGGGGGACCGGCGAGGCTACACCTTC

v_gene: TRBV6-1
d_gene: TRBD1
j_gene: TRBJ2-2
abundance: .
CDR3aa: CASDRVNTGELFF
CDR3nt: TGTGCCAGCGACAGGGTGAACACCGGGGAGCTGTTTTTT

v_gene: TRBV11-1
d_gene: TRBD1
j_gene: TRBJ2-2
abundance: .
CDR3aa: CASSSRTGLNTGELFF
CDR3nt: TGTGCCAGCAGCTCTAGGACAGGTTTGAACACCGGGGAGCTGTTTTTT

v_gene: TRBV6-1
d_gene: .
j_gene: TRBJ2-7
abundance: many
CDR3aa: CASSPRGLAEYYEQYF
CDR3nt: TGTGCCAGCAGTCCCCGGGGGCTAGCGGAATACTACGAGCAGTACTTC

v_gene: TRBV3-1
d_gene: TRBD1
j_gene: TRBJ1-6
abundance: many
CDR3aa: CASKPRTGNSPLHF
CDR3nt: TGTGCCAGCAAACCCCGGACAGGGAATTCACCCCTCCACTTT

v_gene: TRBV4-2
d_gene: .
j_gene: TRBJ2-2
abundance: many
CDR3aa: CASSQERASWTGELFF
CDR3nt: TGTGCCAGCAGCCAAGAGCGGGCTAGTTGGACCGGGGAGCTGTTTTTT

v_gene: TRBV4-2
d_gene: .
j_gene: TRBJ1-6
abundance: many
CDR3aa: CASSQHSGLRNSPLHF
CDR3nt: TGTGCCAGCAGCCAACACAGTGGGCTGCGGAATTCACCCCTCCACTTT

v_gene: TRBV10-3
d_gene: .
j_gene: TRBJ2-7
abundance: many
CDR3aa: CAISESLMSTYEQYF
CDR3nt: TGTGCCATCAGTGAGTCCTTGATGAGCACCTACGAGCAGTACTTC

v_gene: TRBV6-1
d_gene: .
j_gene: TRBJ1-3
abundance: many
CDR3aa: CASSVSSGNTIYF
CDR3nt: TGTGCCAGCAGTGTGAGCTCTGGAAACACCATATATTTT

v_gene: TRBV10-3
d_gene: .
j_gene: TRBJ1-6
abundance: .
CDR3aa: CAIRGGYSERDSPLHF
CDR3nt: TGTGCCATCAGAGGAGGATACAGCGAAAGGGATTCACCCCTCCACTTT

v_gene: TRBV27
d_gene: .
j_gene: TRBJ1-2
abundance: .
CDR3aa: CASSSTGQGNYGYTF
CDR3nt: TGTGCCAGCAGTTCAACAGGGCAGGGTAACTATGGCTACACCTTC

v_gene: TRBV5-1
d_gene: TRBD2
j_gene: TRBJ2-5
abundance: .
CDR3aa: CASSALLAGGMEETQYF
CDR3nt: TGCGCCAGCAGCGCTTTACTAGCGGGGGGCATGGAAGAGACCCAGTACTTC

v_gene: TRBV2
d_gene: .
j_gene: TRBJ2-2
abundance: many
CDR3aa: CASSEQQVTGELFF
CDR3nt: TGTGCCAGCAGTGAACAGCAGGTCACCGGGGAGCTGTTTTTT

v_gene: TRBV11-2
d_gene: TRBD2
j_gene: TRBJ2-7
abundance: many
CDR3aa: CASSKVPGLAGYEQYF
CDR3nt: TGTGCCAGCAGCAAAGTGCCGGGACTAGCGGGCTACGAGCAGTACTTC

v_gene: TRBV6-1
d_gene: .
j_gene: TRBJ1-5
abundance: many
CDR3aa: CASRDDTHRNQPQHF
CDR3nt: TGTGCCAGCAGGGACGACACACACCGCAATCAGCCCCAGCATTTT

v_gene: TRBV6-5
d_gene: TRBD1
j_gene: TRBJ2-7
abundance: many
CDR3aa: CASSYRGTGSYEQYF
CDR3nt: TGTGCCAGCAGTTATCGTGGGACAGGGTCCTACGAGCAGTACTTC

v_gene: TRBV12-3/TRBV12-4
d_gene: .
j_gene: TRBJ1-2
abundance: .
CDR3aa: CASSFGRRSYGYTF
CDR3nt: TGTGCCAGCAGTTTCGGCAGGCGCTCCTATGGCTACACCTTC

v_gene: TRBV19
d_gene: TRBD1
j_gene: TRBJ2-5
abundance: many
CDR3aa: CASSRDRSLPETQYF
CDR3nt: TGTGCCAGTAGTAGGGACAGGAGTCTTCCAGAGACCCAGTACTTC

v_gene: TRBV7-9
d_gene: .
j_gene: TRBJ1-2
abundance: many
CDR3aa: CASSLSTNYGYTF
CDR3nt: TGTGCCAGCAGCTTATCTACTAACTATGGCTACACCTTC

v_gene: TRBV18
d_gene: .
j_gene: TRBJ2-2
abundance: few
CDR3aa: CASSPPIAGPNTGELFF
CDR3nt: TGTGCCAGCTCACCACCGATTGCAGGGCCCAACACCGGGGAGCTGTTTTTT

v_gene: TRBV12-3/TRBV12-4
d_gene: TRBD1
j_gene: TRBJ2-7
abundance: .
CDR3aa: CASSTMTGALSYEQYF
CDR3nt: TGTGCCAGCAGTACTATGACAGGGGCCTTATCCTACGAGCAGTACTTC

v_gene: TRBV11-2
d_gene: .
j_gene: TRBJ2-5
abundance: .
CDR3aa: CASSLTKASGETQYF
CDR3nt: TGTGCCAGCAGCTTAACCAAGGCTTCGGGAGAGACCCAGTACTTC

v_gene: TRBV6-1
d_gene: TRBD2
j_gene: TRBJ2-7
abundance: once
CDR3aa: CASTLREGTYEQYF
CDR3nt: TGTGCCAGCACCCTACGGGAGGGGACCTACGAGCAGTACTTC

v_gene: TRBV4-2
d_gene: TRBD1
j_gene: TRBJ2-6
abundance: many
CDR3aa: CASRPDAGTGGSGANVLTF
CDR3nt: TGTGCCAGCAGACCAGATGCCGGGACAGGGGGCTCTGGGGCCAACGTCCTGACTTTC

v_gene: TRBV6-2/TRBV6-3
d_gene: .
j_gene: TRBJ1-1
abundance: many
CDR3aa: CASSYSSFMTPNTEAFF
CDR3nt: TGTGCCAGCAGTTACTCGAGTTTTATGACCCCGAACACTGAAGCTTTCTTT

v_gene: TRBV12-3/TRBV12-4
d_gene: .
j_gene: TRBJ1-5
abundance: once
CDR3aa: CASSLAMGNQPQHF
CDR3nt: TGTGCCAGCAGTTTGGCAATGGGCAATCAGCCCCAGCATTTT

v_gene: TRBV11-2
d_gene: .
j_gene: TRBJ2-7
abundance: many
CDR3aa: CASSFQDTYEQYF
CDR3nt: TGTGCCAGCAGCTTCCAGGACACCTACGAGCAGTACTTC

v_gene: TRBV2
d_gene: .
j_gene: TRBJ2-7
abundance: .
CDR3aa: CASTSSVDVYEQYF
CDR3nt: TGTGCCAGCACCAGCTCCGTGGACGTCTACGAGCAGTACTTC

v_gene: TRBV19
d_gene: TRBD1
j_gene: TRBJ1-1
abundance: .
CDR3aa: CASTQGRTGAFF
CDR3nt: TGTGCCAGTACACAGGGGAGGACAGGAGCTTTCTTT

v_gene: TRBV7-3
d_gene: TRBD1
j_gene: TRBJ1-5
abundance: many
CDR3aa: CASTLQGASDSVNNQPQHF
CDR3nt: TGTGCCAGCACTTTACAGGGGGCGAGTGACTCGGTAAATAATCAGCCCCAGCATTTT

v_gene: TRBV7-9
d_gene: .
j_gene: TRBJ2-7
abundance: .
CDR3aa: CASSFSTGRGEQSF
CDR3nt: TGTGCCAGCAGCTTCTCGACAGGGAGGGGCGAGCAGTCCTTC

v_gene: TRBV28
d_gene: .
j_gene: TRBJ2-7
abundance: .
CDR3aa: CASSPRTNAGYEQYF
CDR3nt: TGTGCCAGCAGTCCCCGGACTAACGCTGGGTACGAGCAGTACTTC

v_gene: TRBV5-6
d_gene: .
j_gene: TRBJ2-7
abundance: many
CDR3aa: CASSWTPSYEQYF
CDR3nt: TGTGCCAGCAGCTGGACACCCTCCTACGAGCAGTACTTC

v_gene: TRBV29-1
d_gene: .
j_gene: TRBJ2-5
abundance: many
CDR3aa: CSADVQNQETQYF
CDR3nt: TGCAGCGCTGACGTGCAGAACCAAGAGACCCAGTACTTC

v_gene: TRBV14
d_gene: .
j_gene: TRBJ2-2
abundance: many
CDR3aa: CASTQGIAGELFF
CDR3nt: TGTGCCAGCACTCAGGGGATAGCCGGGGAGCTGTTTTTT

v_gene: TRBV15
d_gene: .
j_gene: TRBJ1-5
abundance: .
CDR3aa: CATSRDSFKPQHF
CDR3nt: TGTGCCACCAGCAGGGACAGTTTTAAGCCCCAGCATTTT